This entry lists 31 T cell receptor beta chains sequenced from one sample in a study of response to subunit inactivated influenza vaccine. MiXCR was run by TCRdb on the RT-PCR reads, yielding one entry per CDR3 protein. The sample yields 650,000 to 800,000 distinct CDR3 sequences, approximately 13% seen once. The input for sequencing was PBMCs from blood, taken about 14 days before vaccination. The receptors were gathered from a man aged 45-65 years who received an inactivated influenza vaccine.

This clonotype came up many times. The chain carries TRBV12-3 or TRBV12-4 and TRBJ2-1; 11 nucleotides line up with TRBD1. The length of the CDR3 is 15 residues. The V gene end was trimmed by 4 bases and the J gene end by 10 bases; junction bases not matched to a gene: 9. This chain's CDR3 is CASSWPGQGGREQFF. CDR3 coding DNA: TGTGCCAGCAGTTGGCCGGGACAGGGGGGTCGGGAGCAGTTCTTC.

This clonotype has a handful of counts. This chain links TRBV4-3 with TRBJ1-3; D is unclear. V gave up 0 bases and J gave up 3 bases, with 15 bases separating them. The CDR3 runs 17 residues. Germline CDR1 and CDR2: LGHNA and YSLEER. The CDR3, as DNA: TGCGCCAGCAGCCAAGATCCCCACCCGACTGGTGGAAACACCATATATTTT. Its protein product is CASSQDPHPTGGNTIYF.

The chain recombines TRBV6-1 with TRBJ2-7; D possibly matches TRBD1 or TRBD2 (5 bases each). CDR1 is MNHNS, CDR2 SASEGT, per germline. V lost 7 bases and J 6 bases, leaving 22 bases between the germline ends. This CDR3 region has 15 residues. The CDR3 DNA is TGTGCCAGCACCCTACCTCGGGGCAACTCCGGCGAGCAGTACTTC. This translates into CASTLPRGNSGEQYF.

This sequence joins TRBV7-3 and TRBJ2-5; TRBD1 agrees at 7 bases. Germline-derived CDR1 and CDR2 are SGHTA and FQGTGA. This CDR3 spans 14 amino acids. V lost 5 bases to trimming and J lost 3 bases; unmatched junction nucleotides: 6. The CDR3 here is CASSPQTGEETQYF. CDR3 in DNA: TGTGCCAGCAGCCCCCAAACAGGGGAAGAGACCCAGTACTTC.

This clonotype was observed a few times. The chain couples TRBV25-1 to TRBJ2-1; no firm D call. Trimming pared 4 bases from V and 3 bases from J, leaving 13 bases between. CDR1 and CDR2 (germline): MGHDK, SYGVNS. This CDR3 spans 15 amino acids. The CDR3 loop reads CASSGVRARYNEQFF. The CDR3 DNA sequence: TGTGCCAGCAGTGGCGTACGGGCCCGCTACAATGAGCAGTTCTTC.

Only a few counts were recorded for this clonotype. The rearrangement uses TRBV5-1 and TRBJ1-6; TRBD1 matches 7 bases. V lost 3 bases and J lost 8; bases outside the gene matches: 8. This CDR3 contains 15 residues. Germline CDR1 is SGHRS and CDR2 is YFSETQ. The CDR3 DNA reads TGCGCCAGCAGCTCAGCGACAGGGACGGATTCACCCCTCCACTTT. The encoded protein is CASSSATGTDSPLHF.

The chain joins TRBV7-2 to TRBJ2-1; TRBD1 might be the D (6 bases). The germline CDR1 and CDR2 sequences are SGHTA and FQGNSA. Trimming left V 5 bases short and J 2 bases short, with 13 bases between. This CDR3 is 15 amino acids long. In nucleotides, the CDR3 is TGTGCCAGCAGCCAAACCGGGACACCCTACAATGAGCAGTTCTTC. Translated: CASSQTGTPYNEQFF.

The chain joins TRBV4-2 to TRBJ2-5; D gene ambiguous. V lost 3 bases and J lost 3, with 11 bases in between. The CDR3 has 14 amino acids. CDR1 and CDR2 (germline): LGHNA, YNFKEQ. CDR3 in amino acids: CASSQSTVKETQYF. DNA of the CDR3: TGTGCCAGCAGCCAGTCTACAGTAAAAGAGACCCAGTACTTC.

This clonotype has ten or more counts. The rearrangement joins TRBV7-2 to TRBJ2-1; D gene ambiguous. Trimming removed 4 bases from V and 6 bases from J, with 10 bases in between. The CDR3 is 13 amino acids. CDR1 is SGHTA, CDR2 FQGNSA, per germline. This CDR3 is CASSSQPGNEQFF. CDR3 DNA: TGTGCCAGCAGCTCACAACCAGGCAATGAGCAGTTCTTC. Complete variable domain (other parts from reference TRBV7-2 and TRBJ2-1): GAGVSQSPSNKVTEKGKDVELRCDPISGHTALYWYRQSLGQGLEFLIYFQGNSAPDKSGLPSDRFSAERTGGSVSTLTIQRTQQEDSAVYLCASSSQPGNEQFFGPGTRLTVL.

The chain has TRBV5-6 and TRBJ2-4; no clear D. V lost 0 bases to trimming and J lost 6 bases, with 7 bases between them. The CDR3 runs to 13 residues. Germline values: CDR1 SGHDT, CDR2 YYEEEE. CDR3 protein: CASSLGQINIQYF. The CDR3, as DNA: TGTGCCAGCAGCTTGGGGCAAATAAACATTCAGTACTTC.

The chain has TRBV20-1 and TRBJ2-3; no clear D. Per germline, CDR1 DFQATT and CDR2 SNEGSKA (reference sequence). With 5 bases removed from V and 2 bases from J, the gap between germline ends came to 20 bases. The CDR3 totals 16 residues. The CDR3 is CSASVQYTGTTDTQYF. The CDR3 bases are TGCAGTGCTTCTGTACAATACACCGGTACCACAGATACGCAGTATTTT.

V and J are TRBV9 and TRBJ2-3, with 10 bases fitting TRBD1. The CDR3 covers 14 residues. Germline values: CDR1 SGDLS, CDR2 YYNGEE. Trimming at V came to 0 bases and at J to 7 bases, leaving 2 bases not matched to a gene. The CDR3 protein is CASSVATGGNTQYF. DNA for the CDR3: TGTGCCAGCAGCGTAGCGACAGGGGGCAATACGCAGTATTTT.

CDR3 sequence: CASSVAGTGDYGYTF. CDR3 DNA: TGTGCCAGCAGCGTAGCGGGGACAGGGGACTATGGCTACACCTTC. The chain is built from TRBV9 and TRBJ1-2, with 10 nucleotides matching TRBD1. CDR3 length: 15 amino acids. Germline loops: CDR1 SGDLS, CDR2 YYNGEE. Trimming removed 0 bases from V and 3 bases from J; junction bases left unmatched: 2.

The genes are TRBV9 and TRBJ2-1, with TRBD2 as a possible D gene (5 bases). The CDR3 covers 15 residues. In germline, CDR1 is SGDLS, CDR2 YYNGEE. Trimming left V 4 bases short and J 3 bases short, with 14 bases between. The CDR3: CASSPSGLIYNEQFF. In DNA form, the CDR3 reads TGTGCCAGCAGCCCCTCCGGACTGATCTACAATGAGCAGTTCTTC.

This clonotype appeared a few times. Here the CDR3 DNA reads TGCGCCAGCAGCCAAGATAGGTATAGTGCGGGAACGGATACGCAGTATTTT. Encoded protein: CASSQDRYSAGTDTQYF. The chain uses TRBV4-3 and TRBJ2-3, with D perhaps TRBD2 (6 bases). The ends were cut back, 0 bases at V and 6 bases at J, with 19 bases in the middle. Germline-derived CDR1 and CDR2 are LGHNA and YSLEER. The CDR3 is made up of 17 amino acids.

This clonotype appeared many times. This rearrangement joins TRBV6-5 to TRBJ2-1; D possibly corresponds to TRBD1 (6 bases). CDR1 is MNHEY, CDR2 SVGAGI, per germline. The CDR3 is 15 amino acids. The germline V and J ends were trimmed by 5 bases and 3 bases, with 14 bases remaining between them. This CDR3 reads CASSNTGSSYNEQFF. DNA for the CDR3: TGTGCCAGCAGTAACACAGGGTCTAGCTACAATGAGCAGTTCTTC.

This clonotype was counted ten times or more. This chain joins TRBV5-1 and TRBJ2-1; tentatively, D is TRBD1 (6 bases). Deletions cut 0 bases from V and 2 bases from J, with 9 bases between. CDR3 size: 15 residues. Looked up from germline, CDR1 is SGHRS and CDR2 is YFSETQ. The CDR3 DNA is TGCGCCAGCAGCTTGGCAGGGGATACCTACAATGAGCAGTTCTTC. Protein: CASSLAGDTYNEQFF. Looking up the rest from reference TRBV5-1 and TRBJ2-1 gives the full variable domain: KAGVTQTPRYLIKTRGQQVTLSCSPISGHRSVSWYQQTPGQGLQFLFEYFSETQRNKGNFPGRFSGRQFSNSRSEMNVSTLELGDSALYLCASSLAGDTYNEQFFGPGTRLTVL.

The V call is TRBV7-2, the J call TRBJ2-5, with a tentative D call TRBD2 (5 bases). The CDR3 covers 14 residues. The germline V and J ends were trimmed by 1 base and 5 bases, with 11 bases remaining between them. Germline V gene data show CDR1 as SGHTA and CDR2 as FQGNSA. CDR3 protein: CASSLGMRGETQYF. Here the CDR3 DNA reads TGTGCCAGCAGCTTAGGGATGCGAGGGGAGACCCAGTACTTC.

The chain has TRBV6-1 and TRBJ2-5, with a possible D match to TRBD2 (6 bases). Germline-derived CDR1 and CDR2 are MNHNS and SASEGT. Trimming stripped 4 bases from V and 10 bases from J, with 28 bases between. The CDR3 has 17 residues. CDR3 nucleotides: TGTGCCAGCAGTGTCGTTTTAGGCGGGGTATCCGAAGTGGACCAGTACTTC. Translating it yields CASSVVLGGVSEVDQYF.

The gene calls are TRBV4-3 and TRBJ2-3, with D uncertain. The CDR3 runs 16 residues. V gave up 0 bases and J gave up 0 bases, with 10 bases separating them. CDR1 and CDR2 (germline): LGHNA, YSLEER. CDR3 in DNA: TGCGCCAGCAGCCAAGATGACACACCCAGCACAGATACGCAGTATTTT. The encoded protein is CASSQDDTPSTDTQYF.

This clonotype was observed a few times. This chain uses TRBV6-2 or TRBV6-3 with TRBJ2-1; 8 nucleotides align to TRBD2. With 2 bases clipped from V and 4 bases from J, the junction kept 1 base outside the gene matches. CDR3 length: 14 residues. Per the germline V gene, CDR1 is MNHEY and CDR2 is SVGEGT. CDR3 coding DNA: TGTGCCAGCAGTTACACTAGCGGTTACAATGAGCAGTTCTTC. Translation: CASSYTSGYNEQFF.

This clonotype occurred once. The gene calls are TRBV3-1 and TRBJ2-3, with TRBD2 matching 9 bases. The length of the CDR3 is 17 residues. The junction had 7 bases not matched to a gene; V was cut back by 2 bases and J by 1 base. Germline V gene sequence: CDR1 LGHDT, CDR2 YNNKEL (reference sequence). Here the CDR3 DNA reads TGTGCCAGCAGCCAAACAGTAGCGGGAGTGGGCACAGATACGCAGTATTTT. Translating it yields CASSQTVAGVGTDTQYF.

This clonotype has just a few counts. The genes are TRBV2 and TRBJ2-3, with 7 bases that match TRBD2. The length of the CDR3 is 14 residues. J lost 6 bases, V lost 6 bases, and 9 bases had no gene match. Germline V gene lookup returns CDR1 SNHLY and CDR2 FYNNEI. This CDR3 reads CASSAGEGWDTQYF. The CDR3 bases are TGTGCCAGCAGCGCGGGAGAGGGCTGGGATACGCAGTATTTT.

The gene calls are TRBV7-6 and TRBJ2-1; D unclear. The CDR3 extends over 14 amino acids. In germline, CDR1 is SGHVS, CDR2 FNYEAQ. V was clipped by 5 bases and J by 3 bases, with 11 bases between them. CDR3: CASSPPRIYNEQFF. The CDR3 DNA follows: TGTGCCAGCAGCCCCCCTAGAATCTACAATGAGCAGTTCTTC. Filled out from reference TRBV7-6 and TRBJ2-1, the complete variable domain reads GAGVSQSPRYKVTKRGQDVALRCDPISGHVSLYWYRQALGQGPEFLTYFNYEAQQDKSGLPNDRFSAERPEGSISTLTIQRTEQRDSAMYRCASSPPRIYNEQFFGPGTRLTVL.

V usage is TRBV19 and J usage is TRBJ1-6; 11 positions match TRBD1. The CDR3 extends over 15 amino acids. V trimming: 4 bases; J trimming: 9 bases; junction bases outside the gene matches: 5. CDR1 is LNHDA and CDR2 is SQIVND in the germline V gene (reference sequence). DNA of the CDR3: TGTGCCAGTAGTACACCCGGGACAGGGGGTTCACCCCTCCACTTT. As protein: CASSTPGTGGSPLHF. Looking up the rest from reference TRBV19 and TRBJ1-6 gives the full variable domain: DGGITQSPKYLFRKEGQNVTLSCEQNLNHDAMYWYRQDPGQGLRLIYYSQIVNDFQKGDIAEGYSVSREKKESFPLTVTSAQKNPTAFYLCASSTPGTGGSPLHFGNGTRLTVT.

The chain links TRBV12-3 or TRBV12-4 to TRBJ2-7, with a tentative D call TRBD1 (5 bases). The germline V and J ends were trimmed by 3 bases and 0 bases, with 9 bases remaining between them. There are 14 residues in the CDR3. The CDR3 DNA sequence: TGTGCCAGCAGTTTGCGGACATTCTCCTACGAGCAGTACTTC. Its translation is CASSLRTFSYEQYF.

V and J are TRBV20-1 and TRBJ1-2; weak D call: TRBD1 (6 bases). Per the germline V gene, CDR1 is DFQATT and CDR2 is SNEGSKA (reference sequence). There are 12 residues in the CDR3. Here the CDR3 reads CSATGYLYGYTF. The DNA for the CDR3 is TGCAGCGCGACAGGCTACCTATATGGCTACACCTTC.

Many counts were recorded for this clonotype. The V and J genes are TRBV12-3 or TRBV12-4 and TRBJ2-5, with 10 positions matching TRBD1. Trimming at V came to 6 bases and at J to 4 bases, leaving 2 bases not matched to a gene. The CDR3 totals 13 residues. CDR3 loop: CASRRTGGETQYF. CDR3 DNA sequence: TGTGCCAGCAGAAGGACAGGGGGAGAGACCCAGTACTTC.

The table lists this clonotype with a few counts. CDR3 coding DNA: TGTGCCAGCAGACCGGGGGCGCCAGATACGCAGTATTTT. Translated: CASRPGAPDTQYF. V is TRBV28 and J is TRBJ2-3; tentatively, D is TRBD1 or TRBD2 (6 bases each). V was trimmed by 6 bases and J by 4 bases, leaving 11 bases between them. Germline CDR1 MDHEN, CDR2 SYDVKM. This CDR3 comprises 13 residues.

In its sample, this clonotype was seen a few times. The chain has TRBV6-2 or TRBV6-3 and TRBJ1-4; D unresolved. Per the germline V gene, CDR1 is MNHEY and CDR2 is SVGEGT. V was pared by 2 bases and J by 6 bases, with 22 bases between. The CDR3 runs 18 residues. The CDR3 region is CASSYAPEDGSEHEKLFF. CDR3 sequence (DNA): TGTGCCAGCAGTTACGCACCTGAGGACGGAAGCGAACATGAAAAACTGTTTTTT.

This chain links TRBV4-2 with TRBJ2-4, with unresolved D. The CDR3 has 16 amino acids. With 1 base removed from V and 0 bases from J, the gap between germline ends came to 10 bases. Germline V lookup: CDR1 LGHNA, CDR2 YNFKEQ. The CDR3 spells CASSQGSSLAKNIQYF. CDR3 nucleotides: TGTGCCAGCAGCCAAGGTAGCAGTTTAGCCAAAAACATTCAGTACTTC.